This TCR beta chain was documented in a study of T-cell memory formation after mild COVID-19 (dated by TCRdb to about 2021). Looking at the study overall: TCR sequence clusters from the two donors were found to be largely donor specific. In two donors, T-cell clones that expanded and contracted after mild COVID-19 were followed by sequencing TCRalpha and TCRbeta repertoires longitudinally. The cohort was made up of two young adult volunteers, one female and one male, who were previously healthy.

PBMCs were isolated by Ficoll-Paque density gradient centrifugation. Sequencing was carried out with an Illumina NovaSeq 6000. TCRalpha and TCRbeta cDNA libraries were built by 5'RACE with constant-segment primers, adding sample barcodes and unique molecular identifiers. Trizol reagent was used to extract RNA from every sample. The libraries were amplified in two PCR steps, and the second step added a second sample barcode and Illumina TruSeq adapters. Sequencing of libraries was performed on an Illumina NovaSeq with 2 x 150 bp paired-end reads. The paper's processing steps were these. With migec v1.2.7, reads were demultiplexed and then collapsed into UMI-guided consensus sequences. Using mixcr v2.1.11, the UMI consensuses were aligned to TRA and TRB V and J templates and assembled into clonotypes. Expanded or contracted clonotypes were those called significant by both edgeR and NoisET, with noise models trained on biological replicates. edgeR calls used a false discovery rate-adjusted p below 0.01 and a log2 fold-change threshold of 1. As an exploratory analysis of dynamics, max-normalized trajectories of the 1000 most abundant clonotypes were examined with PCA combined with hierarchical clustering. Separately sequenced CD4+ and CD8+ repertoires were used to assign a CD4 or CD8 phenotype to each responding clone. The public reads were quality trimmed at Q25 with fastp and then assembled into clones with MiXCR by TCRdb, keeping productive beta chains. Records with the same CDR3 protein are collapsed into one entry carrying the most frequent genes and DNA. TCRdb's processing, not the authors' own work, is the source of the V and J calls. The sample table holds fewer than 400,000 distinct CDR3 sequences, of which 10% to 15% were seen once. Clones ranked in the top ten supply about a fifth of the sample.

Study-wide findings and limitations: Contracting CD4+ clones appeared mostly in the CM and EM memory subsets, whereas CD8+ clones were enriched in EMRA. SARS-CoV-2 specificity of the second-wave clones peaking on day 37 was not confirmed. Some responding clones were found in pre-infection memory, which suggests that pre-existing cross-reactive memory T cells took part in the SARS-CoV-2 response. Balanced CD4/CD8 phenotypes were observed for clones contracting from day 15 to 85, whereas a bias towards CD4+ was observed for a second wave of clones expanding from day 15 to 37. Only a couple of mild cases were covered in the study, and larger cohorts including severe cases with pre-infection samples were considered necessary.

For this clonotype: No antigen is known for it. Base-call qualities are not available, and no considerably larger clone is one nucleotide away.

Its CDR3 holds 15 amino acids, cysteine through phenylalanine. Solely the CDR3 DNA is kept, with 45 bases framed from the first base. V is shortened by 2 bases, J by 0 bases, and the region joining them spans 5 bases. Via the germline V gene, CDR1 is MNHEY and CDR2 SVGEGT. The chain is encoded by TRBV6-2 or TRBV6-3 joined to TRBJ2-6; too little of a D gene remains to name it. This TCR came from a man younger than 35 who had mild COVID-19 (a few samples of this study predate the infection). The sample titles of this study are shuffled in the database, so cell type and time point are left out; the donor was told from shared clones. Sequenced material: PBMCs or a T cell subset sorted from them (not recorded which). The encoded CDR3 is CASSYIFSGANVLTF. In nucleotide form, the sequence is TGTGCCAGCAGTTACATCTTCTCTGGGGCCAACGTCCTGACTTTC.